Listed below are T cell receptor beta chains from one sample, sequenced in a study of blood T cells in healthy people across ages. TCRdb analysed the 5' RACE reads with MiXCR anew, one entry per CDR3 protein. The sample yields over 1,200,000 distinct CDR3 sequences, around 59% seen once. Material for sequencing was blood. The receptors shown here come from a man aged 18 to 30 in good health. Both conserved end residues are part of each CDR3. The order of the fields is D gene, J gene, clone size, V gene, CDR3 DNA, CDR3 protein. A D gene is named only where the DNA matches it firmly. Not every row has a clone size; where given, it reads once, few, many or a size class.

NA | TRBJ2-1 | NA | TRBV11-2 | TGTGCCAGCGGGAAGGCCCTTGAGCAGTTCTTC | CASGKALEQFF
NA | TRBJ2-3 | NA | TRBV2 | TGTGCCAGTCCCCGTACCGGCACAGATACGCAGTATTTT | CASPRTGTDTQYF
TRBD1 | TRBJ2-6 | NA | TRBV7-9 | TGTGCCAGCAGCGCCTACAGGGGCTCTGGGGCCAACGTCCTGACTTTC | CASSAYRGSGANVLTF
NA | TRBJ2-7 | NA | TRBV27 | TGTGCCAGCAGTTTACCGGGACTCCCAACCTACAATGAGCAGTACTTC | CASSLPGLPTYNEQYF
NA | TRBJ2-7 | few | TRBV14 | TGTGCCAGCAGCCCCTTTGTGAGCGGCCCTCGTTCTTACGAGCAGTACTTC | CASSPFVSGPRSYEQYF
NA | TRBJ1-1 | NA | TRBV20-1 | TGCAGCCCGTACACGAGCACTGAAGCTTTCTTT | CSPYTSTEAFF
TRBD2 | TRBJ2-1 | once | TRBV29-1 | TGCAGCGTTAGAGGGTCTAGCGGTCACAATGAGCAGTTCTTC | CSVRGSSGHNEQFF
TRBD2 | TRBJ2-3 | NA | TRBV3-1 | TGTGCCAGCAGCCAAGATAGGTGGTCGGGGGGGGACACAGATACGCAGTATTTT | CASSQDRWSGGDTDTQYF
NA | TRBJ1-5 | NA | TRBV12-3/TRBV12-4 | TGTGCCAGCAGTTTTTTTATAAGTCAGCCCCAGCATTTT | CASSFFISQPQHF
NA | TRBJ2-7 | NA | TRBV28 | TGTGCCAGCAGTTTAGTCGGAGGGGATCTCTACGAGCAGTACTTC | CASSLVGGDLYEQYF
NA | TRBJ2-1 | many | TRBV5-1 | TGTGCCAGCAGTTTATCCTACAATGAGCAGTTCTTC | CASSLSYNEQFF
NA | TRBJ2-3 | NA | TRBV27 | TGTGCCAGCAGTGGCCTGACATCTTTAGGGACAGATACGCAGTATTTT | CASSGLTSLGTDTQYF
NA | TRBJ2-5 | NA | TRBV27 | TGTGCCAGCACGTCTTCGAATCAAGAGACCCAGTACTTC | CASTSSNQETQYF
NA | TRBJ2-5 | NA | TRBV11-1 | TGTGCCAGCAGCCACCAGGGGGACTCGCGAACTGAAGAGACCCAGTACTTC | CASSHQGDSRTEETQYF
TRBD1 | TRBJ2-6 | once | TRBV11-2 | TGTGCCAGCAGCTTAGGCAGGGGGCTGGATGGGGCCAACGTCCTGACTTTC | CASSLGRGLDGANVLTF